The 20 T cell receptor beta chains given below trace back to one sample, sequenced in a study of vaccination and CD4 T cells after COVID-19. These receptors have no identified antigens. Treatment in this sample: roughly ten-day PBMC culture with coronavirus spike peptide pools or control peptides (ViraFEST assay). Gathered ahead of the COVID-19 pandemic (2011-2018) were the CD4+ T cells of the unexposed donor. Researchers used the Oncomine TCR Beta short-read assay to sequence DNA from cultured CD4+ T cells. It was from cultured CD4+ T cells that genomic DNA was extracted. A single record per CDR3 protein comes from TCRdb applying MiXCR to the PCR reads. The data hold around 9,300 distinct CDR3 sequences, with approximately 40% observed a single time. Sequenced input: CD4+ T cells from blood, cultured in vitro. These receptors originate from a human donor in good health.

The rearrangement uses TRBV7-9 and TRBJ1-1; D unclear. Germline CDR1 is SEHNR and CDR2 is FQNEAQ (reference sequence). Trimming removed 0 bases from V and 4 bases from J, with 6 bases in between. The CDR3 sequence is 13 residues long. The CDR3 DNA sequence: TGTGCCAGCAGCTTAGCGGCAGTCACTGAAGCTTTCTTT. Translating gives CASSLAAVTEAFF.

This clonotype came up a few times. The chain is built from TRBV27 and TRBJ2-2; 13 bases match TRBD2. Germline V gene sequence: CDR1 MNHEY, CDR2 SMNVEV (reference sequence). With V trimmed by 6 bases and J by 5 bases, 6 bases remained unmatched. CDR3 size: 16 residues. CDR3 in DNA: TGTGCCAGCAGAGGACTAGCGGGAGTGGGGACCGGGGAGCTGTTTTTT. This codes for CASRGLAGVGTGELFF.

The CDR3 loop reads CASSLGTGSSYEQYF. The CDR3 bases are TGTGCCAGCAGCTTAGGGACAGGAAGCTCCTACGAGCAGTACTTC. V and J are TRBV11-2 and TRBJ2-7, with 7 bases fitting TRBD1. The J segment lost 0 bases and the V segment lost 1 base, leaving 3 bases of the junction unmatched. CDR3 length equals 15 residues. The V gene's germline CDR1 is SGHAT and CDR2 FQNNGV.

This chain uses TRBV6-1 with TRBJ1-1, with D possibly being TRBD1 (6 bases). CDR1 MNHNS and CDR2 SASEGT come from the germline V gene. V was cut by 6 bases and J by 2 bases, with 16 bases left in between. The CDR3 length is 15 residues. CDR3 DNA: TGTGCCAGCAGAGCGGGGGGGGGGCTCAACACTGAAGCTTTCTTT. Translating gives CASRAGGGLNTEAFF.

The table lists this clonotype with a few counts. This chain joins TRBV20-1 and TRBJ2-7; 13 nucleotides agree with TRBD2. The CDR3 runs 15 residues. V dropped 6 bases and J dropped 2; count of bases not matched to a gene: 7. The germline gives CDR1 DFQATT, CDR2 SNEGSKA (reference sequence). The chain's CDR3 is CSARGTSGKTYEQYF. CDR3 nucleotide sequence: TGCAGTGCCCGAGGGACTAGCGGGAAAACCTACGAGCAGTACTTC.

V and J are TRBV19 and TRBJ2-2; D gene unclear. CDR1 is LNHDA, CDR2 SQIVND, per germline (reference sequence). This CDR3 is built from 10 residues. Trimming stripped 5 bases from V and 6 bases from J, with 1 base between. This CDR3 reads CASSPGELFF. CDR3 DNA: TGTGCCAGTAGTCCCGGGGAGCTGTTTTTT.

The CDR3, as DNA: TGCAGTGCTAGATTCGATGGCGGGACTAGCACAGATACGCAGTATTTT. It codes for CSARFDGGTSTDTQYF. This chain links TRBV20-1 with TRBJ2-3; TRBD2 might be the D (6 bases). Trimming took 2 bases from V and 0 from J, leaving 15 bases between them. Germline-derived CDR1 and CDR2 are DFQATT and SNEGSKA (reference sequence). This CDR3 region has 16 residues.

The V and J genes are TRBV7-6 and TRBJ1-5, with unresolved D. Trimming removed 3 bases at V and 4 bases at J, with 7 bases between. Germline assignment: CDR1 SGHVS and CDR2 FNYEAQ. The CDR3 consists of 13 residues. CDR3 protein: CASSLGLNQPQHF. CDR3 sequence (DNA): TGTGCCAGCAGCTTGGGGTTAAATCAGCCCCAGCATTTT.

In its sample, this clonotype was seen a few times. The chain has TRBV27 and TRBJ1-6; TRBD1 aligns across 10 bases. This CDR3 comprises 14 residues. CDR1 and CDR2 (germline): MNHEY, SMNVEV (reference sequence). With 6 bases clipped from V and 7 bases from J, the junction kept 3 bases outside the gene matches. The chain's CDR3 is CASSLDRGNSPLHF. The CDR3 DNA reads TGTGCCAGCAGCCTGGACAGGGGGAATTCACCCCTCCACTTT.

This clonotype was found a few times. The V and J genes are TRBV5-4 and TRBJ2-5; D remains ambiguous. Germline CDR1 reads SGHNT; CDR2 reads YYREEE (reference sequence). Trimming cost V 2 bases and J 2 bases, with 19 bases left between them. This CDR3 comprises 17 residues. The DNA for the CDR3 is TGTGCCAGCAGCTTACGCTTGGTTCAGTCTAATCAAGAGACCCAGTACTTC. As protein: CASSLRLVQSNQETQYF.

CDR3 DNA sequence: TGTGCCAGTAAGAAAGGGGGCTTGGCGGGGGATGCCTACGAGCAGTACTTC. Amino acid sequence: CASKKGGLAGDAYEQYF. The rearrangement uses TRBV19 and TRBJ2-7, with D perhaps being TRBD1 or TRBD2 (7 bases each). CDR3 length: 17 residues. V gave up 7 bases and J gave up 2 bases, with 24 bases separating them. Germline loops: CDR1 LNHDA, CDR2 SQIVND (reference sequence).

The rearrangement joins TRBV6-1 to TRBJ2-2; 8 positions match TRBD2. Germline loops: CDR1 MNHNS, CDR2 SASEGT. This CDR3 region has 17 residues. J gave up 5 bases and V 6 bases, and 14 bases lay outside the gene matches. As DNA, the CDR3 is TGTGCCAGCAGCCCTAAGACTAGCGTCCCCGGGACCGGGGAGCTGTTTTTT. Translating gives CASSPKTSVPGTGELFF.

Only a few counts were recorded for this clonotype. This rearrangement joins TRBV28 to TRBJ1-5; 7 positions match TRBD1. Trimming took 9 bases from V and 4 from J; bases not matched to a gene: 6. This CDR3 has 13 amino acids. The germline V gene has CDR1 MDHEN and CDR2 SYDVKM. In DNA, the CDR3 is TGTGCCAGTATGGGACAGTGGAATCAGCCCCAGCATTTT. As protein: CASMGQWNQPQHF.

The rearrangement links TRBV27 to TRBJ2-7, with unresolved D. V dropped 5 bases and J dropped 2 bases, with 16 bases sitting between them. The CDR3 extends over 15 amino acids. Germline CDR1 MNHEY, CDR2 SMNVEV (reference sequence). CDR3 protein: CASSPAEAVAYEQYF. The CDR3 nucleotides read TGTGCCAGCAGTCCGGCCGAGGCGGTGGCCTACGAGCAGTACTTC.

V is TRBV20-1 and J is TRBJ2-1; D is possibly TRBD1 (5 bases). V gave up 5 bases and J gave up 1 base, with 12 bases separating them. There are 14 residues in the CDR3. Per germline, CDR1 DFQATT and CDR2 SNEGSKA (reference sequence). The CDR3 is CSAWTPTSYNEQFF. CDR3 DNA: TGCAGTGCTTGGACACCCACGTCCTACAATGAGCAGTTCTTC.

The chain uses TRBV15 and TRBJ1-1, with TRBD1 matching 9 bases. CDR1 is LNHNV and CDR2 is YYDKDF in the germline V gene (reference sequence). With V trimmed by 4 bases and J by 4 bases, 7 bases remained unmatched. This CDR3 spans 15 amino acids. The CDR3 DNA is TGTGCCACCAGCATAGAACAGGGGGCAGGCACTGAAGCTTTCTTT. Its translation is CATSIEQGAGTEAFF.

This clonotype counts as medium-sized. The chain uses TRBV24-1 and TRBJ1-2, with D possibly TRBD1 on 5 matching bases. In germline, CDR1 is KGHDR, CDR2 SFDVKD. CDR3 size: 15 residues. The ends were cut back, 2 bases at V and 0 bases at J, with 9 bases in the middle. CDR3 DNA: TGTGCCACCAGTGATTCTCAGGGATCTAACTATGGCTACACCTTC. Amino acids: CATSDSQGSNYGYTF.

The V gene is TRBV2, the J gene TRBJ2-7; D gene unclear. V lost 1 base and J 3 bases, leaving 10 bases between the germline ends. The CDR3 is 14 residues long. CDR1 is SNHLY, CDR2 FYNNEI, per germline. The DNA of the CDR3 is TGTGCCAGCAGTGAAGGCCGCAGCCTCTACGAGCAGTACTTC. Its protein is CASSEGRSLYEQYF.

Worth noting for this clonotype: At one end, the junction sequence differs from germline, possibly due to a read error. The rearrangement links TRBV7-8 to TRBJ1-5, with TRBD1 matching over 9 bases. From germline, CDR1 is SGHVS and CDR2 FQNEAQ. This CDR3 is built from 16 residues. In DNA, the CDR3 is TGTGCCAGCAGCTATACCCCGGGACAGGGAAATCCGCCCCAGCATTTT. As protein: CASSYTPGQGNPPQHF.

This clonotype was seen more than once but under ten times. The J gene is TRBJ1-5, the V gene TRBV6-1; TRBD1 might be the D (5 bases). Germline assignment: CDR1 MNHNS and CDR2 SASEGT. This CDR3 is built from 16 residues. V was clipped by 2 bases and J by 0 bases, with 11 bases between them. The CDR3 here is CASSELEGRSNQPQHF. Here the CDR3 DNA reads TGTGCCAGCAGTGAACTGGAGGGACGTAGCAATCAGCCCCAGCATTTT.